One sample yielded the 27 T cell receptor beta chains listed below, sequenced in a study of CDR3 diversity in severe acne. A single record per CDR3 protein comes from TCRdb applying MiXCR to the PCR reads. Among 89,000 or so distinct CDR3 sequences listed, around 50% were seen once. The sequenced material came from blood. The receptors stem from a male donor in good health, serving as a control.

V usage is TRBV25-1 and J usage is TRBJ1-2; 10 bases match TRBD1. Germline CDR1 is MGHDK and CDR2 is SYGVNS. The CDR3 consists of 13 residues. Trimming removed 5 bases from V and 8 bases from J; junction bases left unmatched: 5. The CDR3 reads CASSYQTGGGYTF. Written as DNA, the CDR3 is TGTGCCAGCAGTTATCAGACAGGGGGCGGCTACACCTTC.

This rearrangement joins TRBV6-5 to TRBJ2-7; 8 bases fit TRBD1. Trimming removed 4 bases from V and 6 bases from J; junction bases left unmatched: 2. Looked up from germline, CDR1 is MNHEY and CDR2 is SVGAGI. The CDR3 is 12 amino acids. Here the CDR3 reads CASSSDRVEQYF. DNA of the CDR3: TGTGCCAGCAGTTCGGACAGGGTCGAGCAGTACTTC.

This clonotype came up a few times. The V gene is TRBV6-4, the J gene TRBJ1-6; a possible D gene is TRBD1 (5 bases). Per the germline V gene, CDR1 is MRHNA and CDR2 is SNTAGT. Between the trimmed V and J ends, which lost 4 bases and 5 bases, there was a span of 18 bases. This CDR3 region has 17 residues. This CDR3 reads CASSAPDSAGNNSPLHF. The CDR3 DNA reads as TGTGCCAGCAGTGCTCCAGACAGCGCTGGTAATAATTCACCCCTCCACTTT.

The CDR3 loop reads CASRPARTYEQYF. The CDR3 DNA reads TGTGCCAGTAGGCCCGCCAGAACCTACGAGCAGTACTTC. The chain carries TRBV19 and TRBJ2-7; D gene ambiguous. This CDR3 region has 13 residues. Germline V lookup: CDR1 LNHDA, CDR2 SQIVND (reference sequence). V was cut by 6 bases and J by 2 bases, with 11 bases left in between.

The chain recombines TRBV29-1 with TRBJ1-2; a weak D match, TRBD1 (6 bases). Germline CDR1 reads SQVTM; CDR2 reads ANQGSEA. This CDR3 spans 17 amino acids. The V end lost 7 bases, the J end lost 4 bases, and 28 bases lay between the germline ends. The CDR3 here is CSAHTVAGASSGYGYTF. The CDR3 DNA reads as TGCAGCGCCCATACGGTCGCAGGGGCGAGTAGTGGCTATGGCTACACCTTC. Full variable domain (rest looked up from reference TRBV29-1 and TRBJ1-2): SAVISQKPSRDICQRGTSLTIQCQVDSQVTMMFWYRQQPGQSLTLIATANQGSEATYESGFVIDKFPISRPNLTFSTLTVSNMSPEDSSIYLCSAHTVAGASSGYGYTFGSGTRLTVV.

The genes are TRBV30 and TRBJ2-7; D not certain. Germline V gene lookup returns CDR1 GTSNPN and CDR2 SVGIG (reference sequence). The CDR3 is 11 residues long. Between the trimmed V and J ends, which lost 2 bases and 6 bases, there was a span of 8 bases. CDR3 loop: CAWSNPSEQYF. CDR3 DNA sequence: TGTGCCTGGAGTAACCCCTCCGAGCAGTACTTC. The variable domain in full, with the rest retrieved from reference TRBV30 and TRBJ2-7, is SQTIHQWPATLVQPVGSPLSLECTVEGTSNPNLYWYRQAAGRGLQLLFYSVGIGQISSEVPQNLSASRPQDRQFILSSKKLLLSDSGFYLCAWSNPSEQYFGPGTRLTVT.

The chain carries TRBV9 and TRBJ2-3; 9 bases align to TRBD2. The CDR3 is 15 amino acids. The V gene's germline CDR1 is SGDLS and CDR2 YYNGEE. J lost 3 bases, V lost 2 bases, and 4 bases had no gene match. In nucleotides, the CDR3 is TGTGCCAGCAGCGTGGATCTAGCGGGGACAGATACGCAGTATTTT. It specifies CASSVDLAGTDTQYF.

The CDR3 is CSAPGRLADLITDTQYF. The CDR3 nucleotides read TGCAGTGCTCCTGGGAGGCTAGCGGACCTAATCACAGATACGCAGTATTTT. The chain couples TRBV20-1 to TRBJ2-3, with 7 bases aligning to TRBD2. The CDR3 is 17 amino acids. J gave up 2 bases and V 5 bases, and 16 bases lay outside the gene matches. From germline, CDR1 is DFQATT and CDR2 SNEGSKA (reference sequence).

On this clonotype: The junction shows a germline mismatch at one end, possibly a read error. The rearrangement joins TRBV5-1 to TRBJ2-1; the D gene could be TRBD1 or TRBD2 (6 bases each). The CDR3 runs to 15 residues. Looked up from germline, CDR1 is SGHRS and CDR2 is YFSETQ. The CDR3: CATSVYKKGGNGQFF. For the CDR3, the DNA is TGCGCCACCTCCGTCTACAAAAAGGGGGGCAATGGGCAGTTCTTC.

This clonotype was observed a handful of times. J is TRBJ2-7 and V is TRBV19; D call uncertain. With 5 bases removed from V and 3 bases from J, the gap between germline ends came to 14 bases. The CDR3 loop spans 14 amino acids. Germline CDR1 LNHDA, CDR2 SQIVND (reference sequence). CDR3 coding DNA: TGTGCCAGTAGTTTTGTCGAGAGCAGCTACGAGCAGTACTTC. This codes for CASSFVESSYEQYF.

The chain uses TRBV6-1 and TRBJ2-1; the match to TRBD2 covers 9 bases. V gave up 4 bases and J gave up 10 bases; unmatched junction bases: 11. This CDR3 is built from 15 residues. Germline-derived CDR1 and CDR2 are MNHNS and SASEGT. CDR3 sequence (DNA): TGTGCCAGCAGTGTCACCCCGTCTAGCGGGAACGAGCAGTTCTTC. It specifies CASSVTPSSGNEQFF.

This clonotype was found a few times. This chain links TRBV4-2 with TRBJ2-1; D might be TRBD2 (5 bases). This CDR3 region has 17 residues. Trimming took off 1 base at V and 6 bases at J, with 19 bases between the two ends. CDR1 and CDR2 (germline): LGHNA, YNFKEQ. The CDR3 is CASSQGDRELPPNEQFF. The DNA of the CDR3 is TGTGCCAGCAGCCAAGGCGATAGGGAGTTACCGCCCAATGAGCAGTTCTTC.

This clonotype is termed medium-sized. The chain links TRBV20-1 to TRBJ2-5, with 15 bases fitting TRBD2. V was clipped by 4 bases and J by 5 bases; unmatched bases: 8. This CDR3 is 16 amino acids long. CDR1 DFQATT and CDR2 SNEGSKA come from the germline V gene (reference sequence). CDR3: CSAISGTSGGLETQYF. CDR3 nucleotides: TGCAGTGCTATCTCCGGGACTAGCGGGGGGCTGGAGACCCAGTACTTC.

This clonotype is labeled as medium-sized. DNA of the CDR3: TGCGCCAGCAGACACGCTACTACAGGGGATTCACCCCTCCACTTT. Translation: CASRHATTGDSPLHF. The chain uses TRBV10-1 and TRBJ1-6; 7 bases map to TRBD1. CDR1 and CDR2 (germline): WNHNN, SYGVQD (reference sequence). The CDR3 sequence is 15 residues long. V was pared by 6 bases and J by 8 bases, with 10 bases of the junction left unmatched.

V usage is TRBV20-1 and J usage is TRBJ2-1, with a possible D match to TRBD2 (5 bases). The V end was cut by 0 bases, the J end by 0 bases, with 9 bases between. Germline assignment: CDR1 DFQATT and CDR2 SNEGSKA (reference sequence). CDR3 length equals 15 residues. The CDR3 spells CSARDPTSSYNEQFF. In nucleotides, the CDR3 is TGCAGTGCTAGAGACCCTACTAGCTCCTACAATGAGCAGTTCTTC.

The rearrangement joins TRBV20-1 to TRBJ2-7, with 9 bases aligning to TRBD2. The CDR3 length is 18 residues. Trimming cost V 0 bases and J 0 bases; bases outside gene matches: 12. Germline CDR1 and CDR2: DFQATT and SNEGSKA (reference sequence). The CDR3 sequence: CSARDPLAGGPSSYEQYF. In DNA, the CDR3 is TGCAGTGCTAGAGATCCCCTGGCGGGAGGGCCAAGCTCCTACGAGCAGTACTTC.

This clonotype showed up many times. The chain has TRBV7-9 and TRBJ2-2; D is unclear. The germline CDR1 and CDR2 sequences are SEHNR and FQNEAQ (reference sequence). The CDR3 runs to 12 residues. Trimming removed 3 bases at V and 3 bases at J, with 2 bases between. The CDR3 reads CASSFDTGELFF. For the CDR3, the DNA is TGTGCCAGCAGCTTTGACACCGGGGAGCTGTTTTTT.

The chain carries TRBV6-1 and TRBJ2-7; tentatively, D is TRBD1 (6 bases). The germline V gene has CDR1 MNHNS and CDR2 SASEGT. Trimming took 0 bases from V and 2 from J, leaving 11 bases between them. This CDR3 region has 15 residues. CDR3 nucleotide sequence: TGTGCCAGCAGTGAAGCTAGGGGGATCCCCTACGAGCAGTACTTC. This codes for CASSEARGIPYEQYF.

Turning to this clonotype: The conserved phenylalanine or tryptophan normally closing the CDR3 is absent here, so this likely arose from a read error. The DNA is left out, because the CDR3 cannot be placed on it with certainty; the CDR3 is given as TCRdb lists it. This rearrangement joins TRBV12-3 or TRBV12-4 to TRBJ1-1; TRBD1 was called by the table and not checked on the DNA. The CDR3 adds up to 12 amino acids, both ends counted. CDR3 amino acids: CASSLQGTEASL.

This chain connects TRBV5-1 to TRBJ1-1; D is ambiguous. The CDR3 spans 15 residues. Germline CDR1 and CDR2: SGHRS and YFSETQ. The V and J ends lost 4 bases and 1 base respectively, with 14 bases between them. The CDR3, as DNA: TGCGCCAGCAGCCTACAAGCCCCCGAGAACACTGAAGCTTTCTTT. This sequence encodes CASSLQAPENTEAFF. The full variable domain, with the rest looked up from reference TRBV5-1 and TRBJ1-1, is KAGVTQTPRYLIKTRGQQVTLSCSPISGHRSVSWYQQTPGQGLQFLFEYFSETQRNKGNFPGRFSGRQFSNSRSEMNVSTLELGDSALYLCASSLQAPENTEAFFGQGTRLTVV.

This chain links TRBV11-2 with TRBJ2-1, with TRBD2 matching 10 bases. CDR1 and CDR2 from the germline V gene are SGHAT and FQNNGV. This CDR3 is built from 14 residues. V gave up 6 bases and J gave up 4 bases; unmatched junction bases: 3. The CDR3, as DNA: TGTGCCAGCAGTCGGACTAGCGGATACAATGAGCAGTTCTTC. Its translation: CASSRTSGYNEQFF.

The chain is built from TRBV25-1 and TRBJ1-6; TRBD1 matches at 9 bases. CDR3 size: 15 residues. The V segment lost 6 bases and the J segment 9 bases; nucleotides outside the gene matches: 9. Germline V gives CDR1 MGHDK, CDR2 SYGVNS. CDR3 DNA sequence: TGTGCCAGCAGCAGACAGGGGGGAAGTAGTTCACCCCTCCACTTT. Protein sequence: CASSRQGGSSSPLHF.

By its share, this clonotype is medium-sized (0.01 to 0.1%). CDR3 sequence (DNA): TGCAGTGCTAGAGAGATAATGGCGCCCTCTGGGGCCAACGTCCTGACTTTC. Translation: CSAREIMAPSGANVLTF. This chain connects TRBV20-1 to TRBJ2-6; D remains unclear. V dropped 0 bases and J dropped 0 bases, with 12 bases sitting between them. The CDR3 covers 17 residues. Per germline, CDR1 DFQATT and CDR2 SNEGSKA (reference sequence).

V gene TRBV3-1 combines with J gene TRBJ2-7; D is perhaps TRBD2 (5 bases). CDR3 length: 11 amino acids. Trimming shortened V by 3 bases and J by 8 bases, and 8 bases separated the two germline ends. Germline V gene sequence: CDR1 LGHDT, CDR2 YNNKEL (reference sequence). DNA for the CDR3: TGTGCCAGCAGCCAGGGGAGTCAGCAGTACTTC. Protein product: CASSQGSQQYF.

The CDR3 DNA is TGCAGTGCCGCCCGGGGGGGAAACAATCAGCCCCAGCATTTT. Its protein is CSAARGGNNQPQHF. The chain joins TRBV20-1 to TRBJ1-5; D may be TRBD1 (5 bases). The germline V and J ends were trimmed by 6 bases and 3 bases, with 15 bases remaining between them. Germline CDR1 reads DFQATT; CDR2 reads SNEGSKA (reference sequence). CDR3 size: 14 residues.

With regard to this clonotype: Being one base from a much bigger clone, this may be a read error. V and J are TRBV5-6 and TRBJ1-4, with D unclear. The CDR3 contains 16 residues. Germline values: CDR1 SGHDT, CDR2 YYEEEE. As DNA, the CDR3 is TGTGCCAGCAGCGAAGGTTCGGCTGGGTTCAATGAAGAACTGTTTTTT. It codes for CASSEGSAGFNEELFF.

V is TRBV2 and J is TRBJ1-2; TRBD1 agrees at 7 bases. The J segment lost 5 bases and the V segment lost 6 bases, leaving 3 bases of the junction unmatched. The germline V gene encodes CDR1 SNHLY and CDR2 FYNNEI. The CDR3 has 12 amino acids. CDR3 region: CASRETGYGYTF. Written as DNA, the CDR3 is TGTGCCAGCAGGGAGACAGGGTATGGCTACACCTTC. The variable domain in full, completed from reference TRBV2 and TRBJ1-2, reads EPEVTQTPSHQVTQMGQEVILRCVPISNHLYFYWYRQILGQKVEFLVSFYNNEISEKSEIFDDQFSVERPDGSNFTLKIRSTKLEDSAMYFCASRETGYGYTFGSGTRLTVV.